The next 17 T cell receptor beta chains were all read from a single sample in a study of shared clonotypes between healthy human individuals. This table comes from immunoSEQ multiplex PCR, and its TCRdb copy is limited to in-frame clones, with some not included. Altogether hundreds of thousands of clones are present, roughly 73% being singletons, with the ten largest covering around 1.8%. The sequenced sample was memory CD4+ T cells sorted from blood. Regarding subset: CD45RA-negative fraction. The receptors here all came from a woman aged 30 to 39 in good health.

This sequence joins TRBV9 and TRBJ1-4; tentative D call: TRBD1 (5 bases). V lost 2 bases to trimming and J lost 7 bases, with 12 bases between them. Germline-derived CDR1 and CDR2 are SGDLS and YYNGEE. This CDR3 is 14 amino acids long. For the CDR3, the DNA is TGTGCCAGCAGCGTGACAGTGGGACGTGAAAAACTGTTTTTT. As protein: CASSVTVGREKLFF.

CDR3 bases: TGTGCCAGCAGTGAATATGGGGCGGTGGACACTGAAGCTTTCTTT. Its translation is CASSEYGAVDTEAFF. V and J are TRBV25-1 and TRBJ1-1, with D possibly TRBD1 on 5 matching bases. Trimming shortened V by 0 bases and J by 3 bases, and 11 bases separated the two germline ends. The germline V gene has CDR1 MGHDK and CDR2 SYGVNS. The CDR3 runs 15 residues.

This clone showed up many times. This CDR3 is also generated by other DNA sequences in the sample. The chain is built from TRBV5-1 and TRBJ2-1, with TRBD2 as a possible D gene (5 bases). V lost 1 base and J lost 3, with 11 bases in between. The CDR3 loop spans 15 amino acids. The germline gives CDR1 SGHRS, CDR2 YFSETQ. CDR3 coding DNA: TGCGCCAGCAGCTTGTCCAGCGGTGACTACAATGAGCAGTTCTTC. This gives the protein CASSLSSGDYNEQFF.

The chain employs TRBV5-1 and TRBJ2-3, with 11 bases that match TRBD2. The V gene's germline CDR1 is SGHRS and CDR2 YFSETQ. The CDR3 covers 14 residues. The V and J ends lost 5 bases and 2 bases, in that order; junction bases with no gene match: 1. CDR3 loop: CASRLAGVTDTQYF. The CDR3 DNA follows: TGCGCCAGCAGACTAGCGGGAGTCACAGATACGCAGTATTTT.

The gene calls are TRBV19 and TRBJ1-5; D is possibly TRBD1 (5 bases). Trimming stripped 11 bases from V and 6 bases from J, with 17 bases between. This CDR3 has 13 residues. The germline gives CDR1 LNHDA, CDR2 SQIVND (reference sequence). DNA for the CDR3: TGTGCCGGAGCAGGGAGGCAGGGTCAGCCCCAGCATTTT. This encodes CAGAGRQGQPQHF.

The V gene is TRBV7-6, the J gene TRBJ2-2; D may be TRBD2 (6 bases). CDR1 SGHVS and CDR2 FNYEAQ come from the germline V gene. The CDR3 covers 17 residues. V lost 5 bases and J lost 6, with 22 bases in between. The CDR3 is CASSPRPGTFLSGELFF. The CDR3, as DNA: TGTGCCAGCAGCCCAAGGCCCGGGACTTTTCTCTCCGGGGAGCTGTTTTTT.

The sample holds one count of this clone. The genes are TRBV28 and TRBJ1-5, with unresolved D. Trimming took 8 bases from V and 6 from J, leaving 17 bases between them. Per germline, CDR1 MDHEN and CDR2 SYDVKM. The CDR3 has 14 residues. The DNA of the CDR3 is TGTGCCAGCCGATTCAGCCCGGAGGGTCAGCCCCAGCATTTT. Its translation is CASRFSPEGQPQHF.

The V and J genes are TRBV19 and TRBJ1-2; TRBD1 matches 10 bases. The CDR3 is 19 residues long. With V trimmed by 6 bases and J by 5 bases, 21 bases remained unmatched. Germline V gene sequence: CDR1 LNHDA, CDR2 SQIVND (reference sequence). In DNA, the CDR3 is TGTGCCAGTAGAGTCCCCCCAGGACAGGGGGGAGATGTTGGGTATGGCTACACCTTC. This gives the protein CASRVPPGQGGDVGYGYTF.

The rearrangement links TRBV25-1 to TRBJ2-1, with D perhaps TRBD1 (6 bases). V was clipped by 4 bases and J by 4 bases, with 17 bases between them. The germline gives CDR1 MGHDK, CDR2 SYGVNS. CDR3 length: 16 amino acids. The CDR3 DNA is TGTGCCAGCAGTGGTAAATCGGGACACCCGTACAATGAGCAGTTCTTC. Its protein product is CASSGKSGHPYNEQFF.

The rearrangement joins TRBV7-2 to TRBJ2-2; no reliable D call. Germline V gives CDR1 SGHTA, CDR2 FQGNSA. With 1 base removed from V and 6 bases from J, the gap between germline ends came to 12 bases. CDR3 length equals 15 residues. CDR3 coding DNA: TGTGCCAGCAGCTTAGAGTCGAGAACGGCCGGGGAGCTGTTTTTT. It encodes CASSLESRTAGELFF.

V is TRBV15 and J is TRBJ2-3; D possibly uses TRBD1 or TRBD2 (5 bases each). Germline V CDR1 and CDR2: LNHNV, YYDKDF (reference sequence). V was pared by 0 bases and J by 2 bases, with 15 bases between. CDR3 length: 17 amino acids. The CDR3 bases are TGTGCCACCAGCAGAGATCGGGGCGGACCAGCCACAGATACGCAGTATTTT. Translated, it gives CATSRDRGGPATDTQYF. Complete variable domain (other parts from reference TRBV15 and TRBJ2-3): DAMVIQNPRYQVTQFGKPVTLSCSQTLNHNVMYWYQQKSSQAPKLLFHYYDKDFNNEADTPDNFQSRRPNTSFCFLDIRSPGLGDTAMYLCATSRDRGGPATDTQYFGPGTRLTVL.

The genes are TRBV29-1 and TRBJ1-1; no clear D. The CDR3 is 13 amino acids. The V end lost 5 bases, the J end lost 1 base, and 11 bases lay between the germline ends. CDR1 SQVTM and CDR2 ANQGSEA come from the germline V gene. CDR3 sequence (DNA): TGCAGCGTTTCAATGGCCGGGAACACTGAAGCTTTCTTT. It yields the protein CSVSMAGNTEAFF.

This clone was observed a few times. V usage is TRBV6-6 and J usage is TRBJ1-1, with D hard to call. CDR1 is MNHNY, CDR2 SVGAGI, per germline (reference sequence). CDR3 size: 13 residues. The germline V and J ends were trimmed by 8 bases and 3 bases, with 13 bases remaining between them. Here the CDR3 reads CASESHMDTEAFF. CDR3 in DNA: TGTGCCAGCGAATCACACATGGACACTGAAGCTTTCTTT.

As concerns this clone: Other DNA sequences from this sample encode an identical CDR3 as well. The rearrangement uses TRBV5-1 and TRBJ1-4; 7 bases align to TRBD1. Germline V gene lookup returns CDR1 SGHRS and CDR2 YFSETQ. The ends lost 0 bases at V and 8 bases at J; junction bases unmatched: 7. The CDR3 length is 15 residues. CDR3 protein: CASSLGDRDVEKLFF. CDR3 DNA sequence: TGCGCCAGCAGCTTGGGAGACAGGGACGTGGAAAAACTGTTTTTT.

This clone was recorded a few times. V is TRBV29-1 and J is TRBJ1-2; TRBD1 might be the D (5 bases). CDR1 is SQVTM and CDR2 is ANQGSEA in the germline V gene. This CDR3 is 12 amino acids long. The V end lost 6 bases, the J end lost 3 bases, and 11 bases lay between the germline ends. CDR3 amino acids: CSVGEVDYGYTF. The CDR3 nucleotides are TGCAGCGTAGGGGAAGTGGACTATGGCTACACCTTC.

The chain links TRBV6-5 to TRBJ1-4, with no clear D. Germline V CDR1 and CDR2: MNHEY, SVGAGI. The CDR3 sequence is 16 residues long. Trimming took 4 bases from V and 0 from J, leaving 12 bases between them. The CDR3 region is CASSCPTAATNEKLFF. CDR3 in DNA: TGTGCCAGCAGTTGCCCTACTGCCGCAACTAATGAAAAACTGTTTTTT.

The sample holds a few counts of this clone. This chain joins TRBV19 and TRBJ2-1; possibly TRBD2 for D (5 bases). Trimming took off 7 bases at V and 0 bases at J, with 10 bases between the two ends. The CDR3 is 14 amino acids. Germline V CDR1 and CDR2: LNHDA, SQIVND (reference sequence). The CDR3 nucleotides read TGTGCCAGTAATGTGGGGAGCTCCTACAATGAGCAGTTCTTC. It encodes CASNVGSSYNEQFF.